The text below deals with one T cell receptor beta chain. The data stem from a study of blood T cell repertoires in COVID-19. Seattle's enrolled individuals joined amid active infection and were then monitored longitudinally. Profiled with immunoSEQ multiplex PCR; TCRdb holds only in-frame clones, not every one. The repertoire holds 110,000 or so clones, with around 85% as singletons. V gave up 5 bases and J gave up 3 bases, with 16 bases separating them. The CDR3 totals 15 residues. Germline CDR1 is SGHVS and CDR2 is FNYEAQ. Sequencing was carried out using peripheral blood. This TCR was sampled from a woman aged 60 to 75 with COVID-19, enrolled during active disease. The V call is TRBV7-6, the J call TRBJ1-1; possibly TRBD1 for D (5 bases). The CDR3 is CASSPRSGGYTEAFF. Written as DNA, the CDR3 is TGTGCCAGCAGCCCTCGGTCCGGGGGGTACACTGAAGCTTTCTTT.